One sample yielded the 3 T cell receptor beta chains listed below, sequenced in a study of cytomegalovirus exposure and HLA in healthy donors. Primers included in the PCR were 60 Vbeta and 13 Jbeta primers. TCRdb keeps only in-frame clones here, not all; method: immunoSEQ multiplex PCR. The sample holds more than 95,000 clones, about three quarters seen once. Input material: PBMCs. These receptors were collected from a female donor in good health and CMV-seronegative.

The chain is built from TRBV10-2 and TRBJ2-7, with D possibly matching TRBD2 (6 bases). V gave up 4 bases and J gave up 3 bases, with 10 bases separating them. The germline V gene encodes CDR1 WSHSY and CDR2 SAAADI. The CDR3 has 13 amino acids. The CDR3 bases are TGCGCCAGCAGTGGGGCCGGGGGCTACGAGCAGTACTTC. It yields the protein CASSGAGGYEQYF.

This sequence joins TRBV6-1 and TRBJ1-1; no definite D call. The CDR3 contains 15 residues. V lost 1 base and J lost 3, with 12 bases in between. Germline CDR1 reads MNHNS; CDR2 reads SASEGT. The chain's CDR3 is CASSEGEAWDTEAFF. In nucleotides, the CDR3 is TGTGCCAGCAGTGAAGGAGAGGCCTGGGACACTGAAGCTTTCTTT.

The rearrangement joins TRBV28 to TRBJ2-7, with a tentative D call TRBD1 (5 bases). Looked up from germline, CDR1 is MDHEN and CDR2 is SYDVKM. Deletions cut 6 bases from V and 0 bases from J, with 9 bases between. This CDR3 is built from 13 residues. CDR3 sequence: CASRQAASYEQYF. The CDR3 coding sequence is TGTGCCAGCAGACAGGCCGCCTCCTACGAGCAGTACTTC.